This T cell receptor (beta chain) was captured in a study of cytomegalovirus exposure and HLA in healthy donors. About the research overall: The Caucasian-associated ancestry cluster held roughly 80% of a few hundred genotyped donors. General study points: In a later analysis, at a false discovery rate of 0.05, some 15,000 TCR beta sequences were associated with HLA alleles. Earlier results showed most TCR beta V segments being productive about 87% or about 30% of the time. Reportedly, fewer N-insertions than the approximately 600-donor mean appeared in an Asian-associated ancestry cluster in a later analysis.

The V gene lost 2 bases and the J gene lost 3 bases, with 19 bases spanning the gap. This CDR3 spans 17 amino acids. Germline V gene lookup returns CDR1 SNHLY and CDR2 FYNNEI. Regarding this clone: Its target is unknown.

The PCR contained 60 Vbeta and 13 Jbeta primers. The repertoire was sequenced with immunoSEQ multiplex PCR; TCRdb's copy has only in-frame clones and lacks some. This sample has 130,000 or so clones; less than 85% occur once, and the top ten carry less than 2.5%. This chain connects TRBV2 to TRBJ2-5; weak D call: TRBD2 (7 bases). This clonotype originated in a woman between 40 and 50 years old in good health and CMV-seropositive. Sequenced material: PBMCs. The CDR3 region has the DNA TGTGCCAGCAGTGAACGCGGCGGGGGCCCCCCAAAAGAGACCCAGTACTTC. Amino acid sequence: CASSERGGGPPKETQYF. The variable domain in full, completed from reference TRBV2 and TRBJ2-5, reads EPEVTQTPSHQVTQMGQEVILRCVPISNHLYFYWYRQILGQKVEFLVSFYNNEISEKSEIFDDQFSVERPDGSNFTLKIRSTKLEDSAMYFCASSERGGGPPKETQYFGPGTRLLVL.